This TCR beta chain emerged from a study of OX40 agonist ivuxolimab in advanced cancers. Across the study: Enrollees could have had prior anti-PD-1, anti-PD-L1 or anti-CTLA-4 therapy, which more than 30% had received.

The method was immunoSEQ multiplex PCR; TCRdb's version includes in-frame clones alone and lacks a portion of them. The sample holds 60,000 to 75,000 clones; around 83% are singletons and the top ten take around 27%. Remarks on this clone: Its antigen is not known.

CDR1 and CDR2 (germline): LNHDA, SQIVND (reference sequence). This CDR3 has 14 residues. V lost 7 bases and J 1 base, leaving 11 bases between the germline ends. Findings of the study overall: Nonresponders included some who also had low normalized T-cell clonal expansion. The study observed clonal expansion of CD4+ and CD8+ blood T cells by week 6 at 0.1 to 3.0 mg/kg.

The TCR originated in an adult with an advanced solid tumor such as melanoma, head and neck, liver or kidney cancer. This chain connects TRBV19 to TRBJ1-5; no reliable D call. The sample consisted of CD4+ or CD8+ T cells sorted from blood, taken in a trial of the OX40 agonist ivuxolimab. CDR3 DNA: TGTGCCAGTAACACTCCAGGCAGCAATCAGCCCCAGCATTTT. Its translation is CASNTPGSNQPQHF.